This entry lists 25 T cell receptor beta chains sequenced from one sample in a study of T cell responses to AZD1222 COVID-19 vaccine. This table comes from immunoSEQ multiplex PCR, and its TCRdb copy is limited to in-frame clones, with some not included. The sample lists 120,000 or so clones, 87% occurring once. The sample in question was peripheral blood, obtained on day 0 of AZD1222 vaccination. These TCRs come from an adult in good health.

CDR3: CASSVGVGTDTQYF. The CDR3 nucleotides read TGTGCCAGCAGCGTCGGGGTTGGCACAGATACGCAGTATTTT. The V and J genes are TRBV9 and TRBJ2-3, with TRBD2 as a possible D gene (5 bases). The CDR3 covers 14 residues. The germline gives CDR1 SGDLS, CDR2 YYNGEE. Trimming stripped 2 bases from V and 1 base from J, with 8 bases between.

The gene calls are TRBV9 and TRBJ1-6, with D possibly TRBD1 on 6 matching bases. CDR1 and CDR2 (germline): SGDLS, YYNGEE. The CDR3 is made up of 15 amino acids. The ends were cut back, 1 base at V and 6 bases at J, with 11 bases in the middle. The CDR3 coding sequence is TGTGCCAGCAGCGTACAGGGGCAGCCTAATTCACCCCTCCACTTT. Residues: CASSVQGQPNSPLHF.

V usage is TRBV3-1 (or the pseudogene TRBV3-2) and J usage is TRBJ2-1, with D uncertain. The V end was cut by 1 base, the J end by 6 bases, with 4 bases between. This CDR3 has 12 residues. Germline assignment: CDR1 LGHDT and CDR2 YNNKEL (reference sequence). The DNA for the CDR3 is TGTGCCAGCAGCCAAGTACCCAATGAGCAGTTCTTC. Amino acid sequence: CASSQVPNEQFF.

The CDR3 DNA reads TGTGCCAGCAGCCAGACGGGGGTAGTCATCACCTTC. Protein sequence: CASSQTGVVITF. The chain couples TRBV11-2 to TRBJ1-2, with a weak D call TRBD1 (5 bases). Trimming pared 5 bases from V and 13 bases from J, leaving 17 bases between. Germline V gene data show CDR1 as SGHAT and CDR2 as FQNNGV. This CDR3 spans 12 amino acids.

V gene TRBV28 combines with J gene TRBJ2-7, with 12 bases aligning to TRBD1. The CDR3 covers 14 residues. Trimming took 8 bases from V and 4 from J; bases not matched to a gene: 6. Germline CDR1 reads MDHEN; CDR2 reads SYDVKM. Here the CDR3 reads CASGGTGGWYEQYF. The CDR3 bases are TGTGCCAGCGGGGGGACAGGGGGCTGGTACGAGCAGTACTTC.

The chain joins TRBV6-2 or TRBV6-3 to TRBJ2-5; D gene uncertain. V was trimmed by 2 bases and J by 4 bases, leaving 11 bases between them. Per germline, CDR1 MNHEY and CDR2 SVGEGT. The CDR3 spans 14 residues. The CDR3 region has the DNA TGTGCCAGCAGTTACGGTCTGACGGCAGAGACCCAGTACTTC. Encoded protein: CASSYGLTAETQYF.

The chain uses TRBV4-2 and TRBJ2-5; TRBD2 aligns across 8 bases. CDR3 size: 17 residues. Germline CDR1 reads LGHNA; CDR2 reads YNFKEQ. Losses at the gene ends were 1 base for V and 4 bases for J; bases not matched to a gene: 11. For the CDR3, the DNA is TGTGCCAGCAGCCAAGTCGTAGGTAGCGGGATAGGAGAGACCCAGTACTTC. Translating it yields CASSQVVGSGIGETQYF.

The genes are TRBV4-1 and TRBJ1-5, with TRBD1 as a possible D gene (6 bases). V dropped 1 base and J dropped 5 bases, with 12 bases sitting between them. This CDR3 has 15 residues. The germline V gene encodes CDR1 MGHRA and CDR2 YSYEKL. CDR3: CASSQGSGEDQPQHF. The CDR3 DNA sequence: TGCGCCAGCAGCCAAGGATCAGGGGAGGATCAGCCCCAGCATTTT.

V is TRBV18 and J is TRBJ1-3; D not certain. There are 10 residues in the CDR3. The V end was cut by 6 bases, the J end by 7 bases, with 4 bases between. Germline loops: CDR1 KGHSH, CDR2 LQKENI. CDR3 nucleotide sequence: TGTGCCAGCTCCGAGAACACCATATATTTT. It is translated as CASSENTIYF.

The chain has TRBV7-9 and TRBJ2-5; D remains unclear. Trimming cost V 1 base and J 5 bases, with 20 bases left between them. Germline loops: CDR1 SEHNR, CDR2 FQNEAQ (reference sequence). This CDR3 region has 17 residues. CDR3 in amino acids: CASSLGLGALGLETQYF. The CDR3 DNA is TGTGCCAGCAGCTTAGGCCTCGGCGCCCTGGGCTTGGAGACCCAGTACTTC.

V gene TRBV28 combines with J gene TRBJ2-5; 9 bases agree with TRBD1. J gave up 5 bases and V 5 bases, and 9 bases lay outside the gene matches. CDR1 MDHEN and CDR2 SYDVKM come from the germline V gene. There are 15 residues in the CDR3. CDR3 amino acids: CASSRGQGIAETQYF. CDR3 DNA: TGTGCCAGCAGTCGTGGACAGGGGATAGCGGAGACCCAGTACTTC.

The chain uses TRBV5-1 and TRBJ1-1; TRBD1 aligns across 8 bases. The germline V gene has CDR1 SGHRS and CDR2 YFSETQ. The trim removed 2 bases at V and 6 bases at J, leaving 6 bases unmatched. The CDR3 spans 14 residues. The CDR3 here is CASSFPGQDSEAFF. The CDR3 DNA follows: TGCGCCAGCAGCTTCCCGGGACAGGATTCTGAAGCTTTCTTT.

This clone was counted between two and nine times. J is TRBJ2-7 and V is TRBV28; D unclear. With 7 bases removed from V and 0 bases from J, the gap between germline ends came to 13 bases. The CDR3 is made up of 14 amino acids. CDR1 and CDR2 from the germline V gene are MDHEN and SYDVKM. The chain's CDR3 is CASKKNGPSYEQYF. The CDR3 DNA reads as TGTGCCAGCAAAAAAAACGGACCCTCCTACGAGCAGTACTTC.

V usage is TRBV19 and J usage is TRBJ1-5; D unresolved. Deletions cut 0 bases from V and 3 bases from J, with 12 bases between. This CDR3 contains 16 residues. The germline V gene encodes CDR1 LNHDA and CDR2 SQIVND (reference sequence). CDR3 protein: CASSIDRGGPNQPQHF. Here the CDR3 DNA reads TGTGCCAGTAGTATAGATCGGGGAGGACCCAATCAGCCCCAGCATTTT.

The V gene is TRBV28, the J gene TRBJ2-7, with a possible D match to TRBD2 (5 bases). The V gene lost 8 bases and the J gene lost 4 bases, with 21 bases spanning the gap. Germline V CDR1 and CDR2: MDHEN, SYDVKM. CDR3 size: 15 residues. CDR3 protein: CASDTNWRATYEQYF. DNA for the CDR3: TGTGCCAGCGATACAAATTGGCGGGCCACTTACGAGCAGTACTTC.

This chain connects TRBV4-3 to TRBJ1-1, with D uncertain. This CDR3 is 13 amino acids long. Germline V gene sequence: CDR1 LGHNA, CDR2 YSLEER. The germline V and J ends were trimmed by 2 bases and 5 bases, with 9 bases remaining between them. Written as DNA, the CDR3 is TGCGCCAGCAGCCAACGAAGTGAGACTGAAGCTTTCTTT. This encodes CASSQRSETEAFF.

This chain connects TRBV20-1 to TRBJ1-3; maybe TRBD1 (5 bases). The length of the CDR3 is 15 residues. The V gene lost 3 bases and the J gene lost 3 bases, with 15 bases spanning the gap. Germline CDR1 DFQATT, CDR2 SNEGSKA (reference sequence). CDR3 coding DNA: TGCAGTGCTAGTCCGTCCGGCAGGGATGGAAACACCATATATTTT. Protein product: CSASPSGRDGNTIYF.

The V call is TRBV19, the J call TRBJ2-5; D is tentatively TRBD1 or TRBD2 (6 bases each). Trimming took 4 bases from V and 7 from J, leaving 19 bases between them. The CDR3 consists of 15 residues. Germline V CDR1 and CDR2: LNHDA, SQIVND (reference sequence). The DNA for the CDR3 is TGTGCCAGTAGTAAGACCCGGGACCCGGGGGCGACCCAGTACTTC. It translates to CASSKTRDPGATQYF.

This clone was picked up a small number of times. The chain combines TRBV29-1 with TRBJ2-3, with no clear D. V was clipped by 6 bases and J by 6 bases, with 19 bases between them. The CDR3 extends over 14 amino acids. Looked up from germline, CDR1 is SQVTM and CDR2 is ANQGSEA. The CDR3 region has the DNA TGCAGCGTGATCGTTACCTACATGGGGGATACGCAGTATTTT. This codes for CSVIVTYMGDTQYF.

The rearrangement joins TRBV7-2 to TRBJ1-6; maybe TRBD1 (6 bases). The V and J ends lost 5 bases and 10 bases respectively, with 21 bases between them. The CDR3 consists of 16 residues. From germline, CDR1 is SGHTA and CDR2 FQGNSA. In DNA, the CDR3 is TGTGCCAGCAGCCCCGCGGCAGGGGAGATGTGGTCACCCCTCCACTTT. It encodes CASSPAAGEMWSPLHF.

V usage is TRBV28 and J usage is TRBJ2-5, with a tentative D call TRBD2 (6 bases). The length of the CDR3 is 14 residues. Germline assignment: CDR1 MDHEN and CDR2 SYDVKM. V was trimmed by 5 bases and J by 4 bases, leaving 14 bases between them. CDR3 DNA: TGTGCCAGCAGTCGGGGAGGACGGAGAGAGACCCAGTACTTC. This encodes CASSRGGRRETQYF.

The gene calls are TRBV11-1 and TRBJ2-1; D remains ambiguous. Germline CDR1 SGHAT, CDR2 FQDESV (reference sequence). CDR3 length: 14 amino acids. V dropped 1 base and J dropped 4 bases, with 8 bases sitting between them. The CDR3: CASSLGYSYNEQFF. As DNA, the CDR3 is TGTGCCAGCAGCTTAGGGTACTCTTACAATGAGCAGTTCTTC.

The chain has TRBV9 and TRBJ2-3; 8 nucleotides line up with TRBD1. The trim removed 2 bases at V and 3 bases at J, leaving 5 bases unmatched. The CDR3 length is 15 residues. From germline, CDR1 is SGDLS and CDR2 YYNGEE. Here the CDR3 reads CASSVRQGWTDTQYF. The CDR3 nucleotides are TGTGCCAGCAGCGTTAGACAGGGGTGGACAGATACGCAGTATTTT.

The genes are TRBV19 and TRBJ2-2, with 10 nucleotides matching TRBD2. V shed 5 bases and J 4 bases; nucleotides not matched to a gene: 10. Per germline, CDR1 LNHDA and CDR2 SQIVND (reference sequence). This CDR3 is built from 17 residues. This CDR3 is CASSPHSGRRGTGELFF. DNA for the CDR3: TGTGCCAGTAGTCCCCATAGCGGGAGGAGAGGCACCGGGGAGCTGTTTTTT.

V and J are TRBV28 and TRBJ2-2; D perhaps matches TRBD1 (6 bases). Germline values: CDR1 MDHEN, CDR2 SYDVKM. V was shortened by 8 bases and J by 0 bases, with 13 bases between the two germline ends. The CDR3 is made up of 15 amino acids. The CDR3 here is CASVPGHTNTGELFF. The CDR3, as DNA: TGTGCCAGCGTCCCGGGACATACGAACACCGGGGAGCTGTTTTTT.